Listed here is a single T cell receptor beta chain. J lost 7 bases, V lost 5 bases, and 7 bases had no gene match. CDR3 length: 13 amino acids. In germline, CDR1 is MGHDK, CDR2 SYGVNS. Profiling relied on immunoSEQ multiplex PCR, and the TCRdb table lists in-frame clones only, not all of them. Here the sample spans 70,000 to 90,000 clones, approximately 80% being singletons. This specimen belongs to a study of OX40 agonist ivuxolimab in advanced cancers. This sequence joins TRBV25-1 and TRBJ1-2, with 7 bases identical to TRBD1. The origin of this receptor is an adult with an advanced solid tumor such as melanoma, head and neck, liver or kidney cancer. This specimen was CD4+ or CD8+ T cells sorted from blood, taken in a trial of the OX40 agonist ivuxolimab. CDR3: CASSSPGGAGYTF. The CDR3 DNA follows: TGTGCCAGCAGTTCCCCAGGGGGGGCTGGCTACACCTTC.